This T cell receptor beta chain was captured in a study of PD-L1 blockade in urothelial cancer. Across the study: As for prior chemotherapy regimens, patients had received 0 to 3. Once treatment had started, blood was analyzed at 3 weeks (second dose) and again at 6 weeks. Blood yielded a median of approximately 130,000 T cells per sample.

Assay used: immunoSEQ multiplex PCR; TCRdb lists only in-frame clones, some missing. The sample lists some 77,000 clones; roughly 87% were seen once. Trimming pared 1 base from V and 0 bases from J, leaving 7 bases between. Germline CDR1 is SGHNT and CDR2 is YYREEE (reference sequence). This CDR3 has 14 amino acids. This TCR was sampled from a woman aged 70-85 years with urothelial cancer. The sample in question was PBMCs, obtained around atezolizumab (anti-PD-L1) treatment. V and J are TRBV5-4 and TRBJ1-1, with D perhaps TRBD1 (6 bases). CDR3: CASSLQGMNTEAFF. CDR3 in DNA: TGTGCCAGCAGCTTGCAGGGGATGAACACTGAAGCTTTCTTT.